This is a list of T cell receptor beta chains from one sample in a study of blood T cell repertoires in COVID-19. Using immunoSEQ multiplex PCR, the repertoire was profiled, and TCRdb retains in-frame clones only, with some absent. The sample records 350,000 to 450,000 clones, over 75% being singletons. The sample consisted of peripheral blood. All receptors derive from a woman aged 60-70 years with COVID-19, enrolled during active disease. Both conserved end residues are part of each CDR3. The order of the fields is clone size, J gene, V gene, D gene, CDR3 protein, CDR3 DNA. A D gene is named only where the DNA matches it firmly. Not every row has a clone size; where given, it reads once, few, many or a size class.

abundance: NA
j_gene: TRBJ1-1
v_gene: TRBV10-3
d_gene: TRBD1
CDR3aa: CAIKPGTENTEAFF
CDR3nt: TGTGCCATCAAACCCGGGACAGAGAACACTGAAGCTTTCTTT

abundance: NA
j_gene: TRBJ1-1
v_gene: TRBV27
d_gene: NA
CDR3aa: CASSFRALNTEAFF
CDR3nt: TGTGCCAGCAGTTTCAGGGCCTTGAACACTGAAGCTTTCTTT

abundance: NA
j_gene: TRBJ2-3
v_gene: TRBV4-1
d_gene: NA
CDR3aa: CASSQDQITVPGTDTQYF
CDR3nt: TGCGCCAGCAGCCAAGATCAAATCACGGTGCCCGGCACAGATACGCAGTATTTT

abundance: NA
j_gene: TRBJ1-5
v_gene: TRBV28
d_gene: TRBD1
CDR3aa: CASIRGGTGSNQPQHF
CDR3nt: TGTGCCAGCATCCGGGGAGGGACAGGGTCAAATCAGCCCCAGCATTTT

abundance: NA
j_gene: TRBJ2-3
v_gene: TRBV4-2
d_gene: NA
CDR3aa: CASSQRRSTDTQYF
CDR3nt: TGTGCCAGCAGCCAACGCAGGAGCACAGATACGCAGTATTTT

abundance: NA
j_gene: TRBJ2-1
v_gene: TRBV2
d_gene: TRBD2
CDR3aa: CASSENSGGYNEQFF
CDR3nt: TGTGCCAGCAGTGAAAATTCGGGGGGTTACAATGAGCAGTTCTTC

abundance: once
j_gene: TRBJ2-6
v_gene: TRBV19
d_gene: TRBD1
CDR3aa: CASSTGTGPSGANVLTF
CDR3nt: TGTGCCAGTAGTACCGGGACAGGGCCCTCTGGGGCCAACGTCCTGACTTTC

abundance: NA
j_gene: TRBJ2-2
v_gene: TRBV14
d_gene: TRBD1
CDR3aa: CASRQPGTAAGELFF
CDR3nt: TGTGCCAGCAGACAACCCGGGACAGCGGCCGGGGAGCTGTTTTTT

abundance: NA
j_gene: TRBJ1-1
v_gene: TRBV5-4
d_gene: TRBD1
CDR3aa: CASSFGQGQAFF
CDR3nt: TGTGCCAGCAGCTTTGGACAGGGGCAAGCTTTCTTT

abundance: NA
j_gene: TRBJ1-2
v_gene: TRBV14
d_gene: NA
CDR3aa: CASSQDPGNYGYTF
CDR3nt: TGTGCCAGCAGCCAAGACCCAGGAAACTATGGCTACACCTTC

abundance: NA
j_gene: TRBJ2-5
v_gene: TRBV27
d_gene: NA
CDR3aa: CASSRKFRGIQETQYF
CDR3nt: TGTGCCAGCAGCCGAAAGTTTCGGGGTATCCAAGAGACCCAGTACTTC

abundance: NA
j_gene: TRBJ1-6
v_gene: TRBV6-1
d_gene: NA
CDR3aa: CASSEAELYPLHF
CDR3nt: TGTGCCAGCAGTGAAGCTGAGCTTTACCCCCTCCACTTT

abundance: once
j_gene: TRBJ2-7
v_gene: TRBV5-4
d_gene: TRBD2
CDR3aa: CASSARGGPYEQYF
CDR3nt: TGTGCCAGCAGCGCTCGGGGGGGCCCCTACGAGCAGTACTTC

abundance: NA
j_gene: TRBJ2-3
v_gene: TRBV2
d_gene: TRBD2
CDR3aa: CASSLTSARTDTQYF
CDR3nt: TGTGCCAGCAGCCTCACTAGCGCCAGGACAGATACGCAGTATTTT

abundance: NA
j_gene: TRBJ2-7
v_gene: TRBV6-4
d_gene: NA
CDR3aa: CASKGFACWGEQYF
CDR3nt: TGTGCCAGCAAGGGGTTCGCCTGCTGGGGCGAGCAGTACTTC

abundance: NA
j_gene: TRBJ1-2
v_gene: TRBV4-1
d_gene: TRBD1
CDR3aa: CASSQRSTGGLTYGYTF
CDR3nt: TGCGCCAGCAGCCAAAGATCCACAGGGGGTTTGACCTATGGCTACACCTTC

abundance: NA
j_gene: TRBJ1-5
v_gene: TRBV28
d_gene: TRBD1
CDR3aa: CASSRFRGQGAGQPQHF
CDR3nt: TGTGCCAGCAGTCGATTCAGGGGACAGGGGGCTGGGCAGCCCCAGCATTTT

abundance: NA
j_gene: TRBJ1-1
v_gene: TRBV18
d_gene: NA
CDR3aa: CASSPRRGETEAFF
CDR3nt: TGTGCCAGCTCACCGCGCAGGGGAGAAACTGAAGCTTTCTTT

abundance: NA
j_gene: TRBJ1-2
v_gene: TRBV2
d_gene: NA
CDR3aa: CASTYRAMNYGYTF
CDR3nt: TGTGCCAGCACTTACAGGGCCATGAACTATGGCTACACCTTC